The clone carrying this TCR beta chain was observed a few times. As yet, its antigen is unknown. The germline V gene has CDR1 SNHLY and CDR2 FYNNEI. V was trimmed by 4 bases and J by 9 bases, leaving 7 bases between them. This CDR3 contains 11 residues. These data originate in a study of T cells after yellow fever vaccination. Study-level points and caveats: The CD4 compartment and the CD8 compartment contained a small share of clonotypes in common. Contaminants from the bulk population, in the form of abundant clonotypes, could be found in FACS-sorted repertoires. Once the booster was given, most primary-vaccination clones reappeared, at roughly 96% for CD4 and more than 85% for CD8.

UMIs were added to TCR cDNA along with a universal primer site when it was made by 5'RACE template switching. TCRdb reprocessed the 5' RACE reads via MiXCR and lists one record per CDR3 protein. The sample consists of hundreds of thousands of distinct CDR3 sequences, less than 20% of them appearing once. The TCR comes from a man younger than 35 who received the YFV17D yellow fever vaccine. Sequencing was performed on PBMCs, taken 5 days after the first yellow fever vaccination. This chain connects TRBV2 to TRBJ2-4; no firm D call. The CDR3 loop is CASSGWSIQYF. The DNA of the CDR3 is TGTGCCAGCAGTGGTTGGAGCATTCAGTACTTC.